This TCR beta chain was sequenced in a study of shared T cell receptors in the human thymus. Profiling relied on immunoSEQ multiplex PCR, and the TCRdb table lists in-frame clones only, not all of them. The table has hundreds of thousands of clones, 70% to 90% seen once; the top ten hold approximately 0.011%. This sample also appeared in a second study, on human thymus T cells. That paper notes: Immunologically healthy infants in Finland undergoing congenital heart defect surgery were the donors. Thymic resections from corrective heart surgery supplied the tissue. It looked as if thymic and blood repertoires used V and J genes in a biased way. Thymic TCR repertoires of unrelated people reportedly overlapped highly.

What was sequenced was thymocytes. The origin of this receptor is a boy under two years old with a congenital heart defect.

The CDR3 nucleotides read TGTGCCAGCAGCGTAGAGGCGGTAGATCCGAACACCGGGGAGCTGTTTTTT. Its translation: CASSVEAVDPNTGELFF. The chain joins TRBV9 to TRBJ2-2; D remains unclear. CDR3 length: 17 residues. Trimming removed 0 bases from V and 0 bases from J, with 12 bases in between. Germline assignment: CDR1 SGDLS and CDR2 YYNGEE.